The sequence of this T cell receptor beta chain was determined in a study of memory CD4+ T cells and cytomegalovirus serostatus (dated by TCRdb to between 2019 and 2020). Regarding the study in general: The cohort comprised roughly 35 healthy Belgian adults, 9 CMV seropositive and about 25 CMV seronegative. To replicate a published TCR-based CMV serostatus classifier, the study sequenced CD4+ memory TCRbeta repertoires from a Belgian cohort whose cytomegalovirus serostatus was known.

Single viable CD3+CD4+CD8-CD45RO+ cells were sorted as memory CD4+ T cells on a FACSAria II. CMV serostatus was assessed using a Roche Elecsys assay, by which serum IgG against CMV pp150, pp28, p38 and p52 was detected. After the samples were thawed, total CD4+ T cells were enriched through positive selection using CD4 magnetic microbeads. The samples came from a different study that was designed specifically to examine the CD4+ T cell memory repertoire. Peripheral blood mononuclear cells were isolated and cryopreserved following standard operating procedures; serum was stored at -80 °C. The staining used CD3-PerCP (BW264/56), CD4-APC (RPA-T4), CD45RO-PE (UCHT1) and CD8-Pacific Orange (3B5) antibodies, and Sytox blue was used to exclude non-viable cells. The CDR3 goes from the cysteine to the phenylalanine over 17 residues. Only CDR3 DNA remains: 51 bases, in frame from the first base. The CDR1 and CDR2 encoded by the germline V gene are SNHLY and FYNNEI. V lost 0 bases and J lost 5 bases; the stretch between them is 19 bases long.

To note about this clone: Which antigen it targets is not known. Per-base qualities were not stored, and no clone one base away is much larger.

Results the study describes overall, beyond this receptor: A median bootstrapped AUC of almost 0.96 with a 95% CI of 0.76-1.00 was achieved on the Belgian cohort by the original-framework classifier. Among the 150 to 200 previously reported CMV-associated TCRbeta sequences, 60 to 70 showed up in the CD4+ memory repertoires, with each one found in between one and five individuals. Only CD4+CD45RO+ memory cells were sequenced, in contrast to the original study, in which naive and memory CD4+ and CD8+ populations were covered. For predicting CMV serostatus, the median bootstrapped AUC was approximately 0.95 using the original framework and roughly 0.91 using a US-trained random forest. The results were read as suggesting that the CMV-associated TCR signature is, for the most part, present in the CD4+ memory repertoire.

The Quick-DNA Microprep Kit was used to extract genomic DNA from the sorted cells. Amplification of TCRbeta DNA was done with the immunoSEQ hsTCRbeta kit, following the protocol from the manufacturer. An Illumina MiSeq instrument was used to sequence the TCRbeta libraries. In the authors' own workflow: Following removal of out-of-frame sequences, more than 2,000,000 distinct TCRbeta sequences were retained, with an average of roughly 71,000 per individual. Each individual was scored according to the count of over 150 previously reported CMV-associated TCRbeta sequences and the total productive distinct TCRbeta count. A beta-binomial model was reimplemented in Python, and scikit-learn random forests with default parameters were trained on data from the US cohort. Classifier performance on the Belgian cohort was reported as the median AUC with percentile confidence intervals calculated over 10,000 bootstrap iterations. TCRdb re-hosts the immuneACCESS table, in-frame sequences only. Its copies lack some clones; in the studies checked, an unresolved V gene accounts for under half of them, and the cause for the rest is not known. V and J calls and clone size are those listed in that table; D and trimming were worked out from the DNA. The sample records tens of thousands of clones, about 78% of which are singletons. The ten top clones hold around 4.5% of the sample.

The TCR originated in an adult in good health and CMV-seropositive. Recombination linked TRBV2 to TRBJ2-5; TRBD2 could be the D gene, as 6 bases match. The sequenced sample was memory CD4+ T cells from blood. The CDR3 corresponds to CASSEAWAAHSGETQYF. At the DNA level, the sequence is TGTGCCAGCAGTGAAGCGTGGGCAGCCCATAGCGGTGAGACCCAGTACTTC.